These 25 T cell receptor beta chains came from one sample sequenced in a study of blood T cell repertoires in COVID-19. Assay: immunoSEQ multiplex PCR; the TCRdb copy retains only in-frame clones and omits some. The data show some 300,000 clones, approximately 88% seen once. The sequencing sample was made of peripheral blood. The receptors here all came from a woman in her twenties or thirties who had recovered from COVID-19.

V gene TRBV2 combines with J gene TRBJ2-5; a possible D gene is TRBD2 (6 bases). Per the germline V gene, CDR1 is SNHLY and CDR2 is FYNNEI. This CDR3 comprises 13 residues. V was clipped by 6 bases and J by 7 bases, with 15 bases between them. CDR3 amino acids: CASSPRVEGTQYF. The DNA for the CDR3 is TGTGCCAGCAGCCCCAGGGTGGAGGGGACCCAGTACTTC. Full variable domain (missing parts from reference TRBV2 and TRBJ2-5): EPEVTQTPSHQVTQMGQEVILRCVPISNHLYFYWYRQILGQKVEFLVSFYNNEISEKSEIFDDQFSVERPDGSNFTLKIRSTKLEDSAMYFCASSPRVEGTQYFGPGTRLLVL.

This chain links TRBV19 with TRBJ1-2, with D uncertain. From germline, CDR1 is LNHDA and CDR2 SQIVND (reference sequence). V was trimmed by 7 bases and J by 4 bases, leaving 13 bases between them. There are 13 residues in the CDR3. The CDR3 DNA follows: TGTGCCAGTACCCCAGGATGGGCCTATGGCTACACCTTC. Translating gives CASTPGWAYGYTF.

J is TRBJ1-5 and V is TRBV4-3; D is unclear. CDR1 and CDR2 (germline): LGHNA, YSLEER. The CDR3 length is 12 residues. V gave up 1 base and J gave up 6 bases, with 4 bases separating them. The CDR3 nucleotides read TGCGCCAGCAGCCAAGGAGGTCAGCCCCAGCATTTT. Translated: CASSQGGQPQHF.

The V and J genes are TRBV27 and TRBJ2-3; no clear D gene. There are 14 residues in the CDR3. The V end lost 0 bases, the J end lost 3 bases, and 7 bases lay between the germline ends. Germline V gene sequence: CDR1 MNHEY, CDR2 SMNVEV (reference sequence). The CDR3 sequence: CASSLSEITDTQYF. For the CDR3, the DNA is TGTGCCAGCAGTTTATCTGAGATTACAGATACGCAGTATTTT.

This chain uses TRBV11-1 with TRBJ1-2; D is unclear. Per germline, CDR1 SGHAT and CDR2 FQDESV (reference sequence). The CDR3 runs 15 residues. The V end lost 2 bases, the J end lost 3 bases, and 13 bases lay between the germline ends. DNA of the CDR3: TGTGCCAGCAGCTTACAACGCTCGGGTGACTATGGCTACACCTTC. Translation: CASSLQRSGDYGYTF. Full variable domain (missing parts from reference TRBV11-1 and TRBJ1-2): EAEVAQSPRYKITEKSQAVAFWCDPISGHATLYWYRQILGQGPELLVQFQDESVVDDSQLPKDRFSAERLKGVDSTLKIQPAELGDSAMYLCASSLQRSGDYGYTFGSGTRLTVV.

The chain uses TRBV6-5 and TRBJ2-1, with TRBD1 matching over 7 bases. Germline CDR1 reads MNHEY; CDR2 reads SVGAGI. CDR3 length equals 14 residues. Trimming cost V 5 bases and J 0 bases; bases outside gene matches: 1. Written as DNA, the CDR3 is TGTGCCAGCAGTAGGGACAGCTCCTACAATGAGCAGTTCTTC. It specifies CASSRDSSYNEQFF.

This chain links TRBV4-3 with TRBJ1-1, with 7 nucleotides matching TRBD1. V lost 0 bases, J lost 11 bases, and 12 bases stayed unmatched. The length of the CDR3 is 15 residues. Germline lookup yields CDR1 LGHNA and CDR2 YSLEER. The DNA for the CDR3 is TGCGCCAGCAGCCAAGATGCACAGGGGAGTTTGCGGGCTTTCTTT. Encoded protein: CASSQDAQGSLRAFF.

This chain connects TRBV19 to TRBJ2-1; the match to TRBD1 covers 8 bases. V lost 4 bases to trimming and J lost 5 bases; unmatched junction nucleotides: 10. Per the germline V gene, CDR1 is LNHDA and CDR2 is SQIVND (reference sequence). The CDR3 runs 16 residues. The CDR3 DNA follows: TGTGCCAGTAGTAAGTCGGTCGGGACAGGAGACAATGAGCAGTTCTTC. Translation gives CASSKSVGTGDNEQFF.

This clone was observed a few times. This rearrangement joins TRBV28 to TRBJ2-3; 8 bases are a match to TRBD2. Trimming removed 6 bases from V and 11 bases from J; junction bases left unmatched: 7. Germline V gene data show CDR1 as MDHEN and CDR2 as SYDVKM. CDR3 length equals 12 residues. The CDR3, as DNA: TGTGCCAGCAGGCCCGGGACTAGGGTGCAGTATTTT. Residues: CASRPGTRVQYF.

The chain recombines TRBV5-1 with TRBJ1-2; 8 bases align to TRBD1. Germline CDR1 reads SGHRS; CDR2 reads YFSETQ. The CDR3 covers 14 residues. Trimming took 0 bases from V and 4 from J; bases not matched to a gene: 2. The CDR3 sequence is CASSLAGTGYGYTF. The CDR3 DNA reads TGCGCCAGCAGCTTGGCCGGGACAGGCTATGGCTACACCTTC. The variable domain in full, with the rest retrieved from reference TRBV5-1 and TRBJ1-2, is KAGVTQTPRYLIKTRGQQVTLSCSPISGHRSVSWYQQTPGQGLQFLFEYFSETQRNKGNFPGRFSGRQFSNSRSEMNVSTLELGDSALYLCASSLAGTGYGYTFGSGTRLTVV.

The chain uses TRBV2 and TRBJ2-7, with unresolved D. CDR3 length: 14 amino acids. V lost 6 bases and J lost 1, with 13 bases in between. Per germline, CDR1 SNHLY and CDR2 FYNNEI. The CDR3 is CASRLAGESYEQYF. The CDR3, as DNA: TGTGCCAGCAGGTTGGCAGGCGAATCCTACGAGCAGTACTTC.

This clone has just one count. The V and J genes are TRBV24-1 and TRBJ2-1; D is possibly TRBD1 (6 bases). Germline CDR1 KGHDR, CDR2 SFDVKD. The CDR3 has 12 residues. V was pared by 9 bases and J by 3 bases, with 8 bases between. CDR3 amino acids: CATEDSYNEQFF. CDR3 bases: TGTGCCACCGAGGACAGCTACAATGAGCAGTTCTTC.

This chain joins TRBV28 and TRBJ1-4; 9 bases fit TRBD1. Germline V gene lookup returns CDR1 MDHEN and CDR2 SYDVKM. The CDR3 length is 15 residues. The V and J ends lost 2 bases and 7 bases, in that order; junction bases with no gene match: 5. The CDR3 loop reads CASSLGGQGSEKLFF. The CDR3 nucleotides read TGTGCCAGCAGTTTAGGCGGACAGGGGAGTGAAAAACTGTTTTTT. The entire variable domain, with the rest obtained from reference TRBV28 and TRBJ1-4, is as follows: DVKVTQSSRYLVKRTGEKVFLECVQDMDHENMFWYRQDPGLGLRLIYFSYDVKMKEKGDIPEGYSVSREKKERFSLILESASTNQTSMYLCASSLGGQGSEKLFFGSGTQLSVL.

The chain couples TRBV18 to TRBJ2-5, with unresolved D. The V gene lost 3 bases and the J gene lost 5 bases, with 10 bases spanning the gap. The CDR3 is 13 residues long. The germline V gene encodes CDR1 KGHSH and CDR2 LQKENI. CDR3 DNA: TGTGCCAGCTCACCGCGTCCGTTGGAGACCCAGTACTTC. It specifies CASSPRPLETQYF. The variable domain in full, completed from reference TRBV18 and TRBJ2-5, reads NAGVMQNPRHLVRRRGQEARLRCSPMKGHSHVYWYRQLPEEGLKFMVYLQKENIIDESGMPKERFSAEFPKEGPSILRIQQVVRGDSAAYFCASSPRPLETQYFGPGTRLLVL.

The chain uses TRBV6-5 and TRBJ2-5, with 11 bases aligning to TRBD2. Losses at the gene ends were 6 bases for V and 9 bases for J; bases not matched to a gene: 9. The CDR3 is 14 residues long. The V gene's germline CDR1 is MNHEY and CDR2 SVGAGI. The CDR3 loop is CASSPPIAGGPQYF. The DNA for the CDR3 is TGTGCCAGCAGCCCGCCTATAGCGGGGGGGCCCCAGTACTTC.

CDR3 sequence (DNA): TGCGCCAGCAGCCAACCCCGGGACAGGGAGGACGATGAGCAGTTCTTC. It translates to CASSQPRDREDDEQFF. The genes are TRBV4-1 and TRBJ2-1; 9 bases agree with TRBD1. The CDR3 consists of 16 residues. V gave up 2 bases and J gave up 8 bases; unmatched junction bases: 10. Germline CDR1 and CDR2: MGHRA and YSYEKL.

CDR3 region: CASSTSLDRGVEKLFF. The CDR3 region has the DNA TGCGCCAGCAGCACAAGCCTCGACAGGGGGGTTGAAAAACTGTTTTTT. The V and J genes are TRBV4-1 and TRBJ1-4; TRBD1 matches at 9 bases. The germline gives CDR1 MGHRA, CDR2 YSYEKL. The CDR3 has 16 residues. After removal of 5 bases from V and 7 bases from J, the junction contained 11 bases not matched to a gene.

CDR3 protein: CASSQEGGQGVLYEQYF. In DNA, the CDR3 is TGTGCCAGCAGCCAAGAAGGGGGACAGGGGGTACTCTACGAGCAGTACTTC. This chain uses TRBV4-2 with TRBJ2-7; 11 bases are shared with TRBD1. The CDR3 loop spans 17 amino acids. Looked up from germline, CDR1 is LGHNA and CDR2 is YNFKEQ. V was clipped by 0 bases and J by 3 bases; unmatched bases: 7.

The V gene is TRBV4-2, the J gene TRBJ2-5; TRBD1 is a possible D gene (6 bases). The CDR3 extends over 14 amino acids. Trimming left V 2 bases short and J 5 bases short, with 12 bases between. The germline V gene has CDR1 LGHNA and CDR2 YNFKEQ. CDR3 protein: CASSQSGDRETQYF. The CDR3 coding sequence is TGTGCCAGCAGCCAATCAGGGGATCGGGAGACCCAGTACTTC.

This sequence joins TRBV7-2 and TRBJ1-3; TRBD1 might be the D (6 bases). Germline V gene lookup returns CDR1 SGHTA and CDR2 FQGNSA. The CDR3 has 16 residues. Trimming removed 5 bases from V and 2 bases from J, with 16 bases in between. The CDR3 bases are TGTGCCAGCAGCCCCCTACAAGGGGGAGCTGGAAACACCATATATTTT. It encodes CASSPLQGGAGNTIYF. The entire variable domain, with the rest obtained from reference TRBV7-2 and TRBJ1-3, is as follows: GAGVSQSPSNKVTEKGKDVELRCDPISGHTALYWYRQSLGQGLEFLIYFQGNSAPDKSGLPSDRFSAERTGGSVSTLTIQRTQQEDSAVYLCASSPLQGGAGNTIYFGEGSWLTVV.

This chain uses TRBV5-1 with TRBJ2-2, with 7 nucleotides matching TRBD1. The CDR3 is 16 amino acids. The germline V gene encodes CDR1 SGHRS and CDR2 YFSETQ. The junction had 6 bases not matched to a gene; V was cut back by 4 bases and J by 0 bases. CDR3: CASSPKTGTNTGELFF. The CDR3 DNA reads TGCGCCAGCAGCCCAAAGACAGGGACGAACACCGGGGAGCTGTTTTTT.

CDR3 region: CASSYPDRASYEQYF. In DNA, the CDR3 is TGTGCCAGCAGTTACCCGGACAGGGCATCCTACGAGCAGTACTTC. This rearrangement joins TRBV6-6 to TRBJ2-7; TRBD1 aligns across 8 bases. Germline-derived CDR1 and CDR2 are MNHNY and SVGAGI (reference sequence). V was clipped by 2 bases and J by 1 base; unmatched bases: 4. The CDR3 loop spans 15 amino acids.

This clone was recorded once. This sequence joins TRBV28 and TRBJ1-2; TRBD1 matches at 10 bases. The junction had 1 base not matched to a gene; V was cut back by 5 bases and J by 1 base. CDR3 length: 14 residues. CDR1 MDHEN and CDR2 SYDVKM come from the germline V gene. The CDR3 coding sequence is TGTGCCAGCAGTGGACAGGGGGTTAACTATGGCTACACCTTC. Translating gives CASSGQGVNYGYTF.

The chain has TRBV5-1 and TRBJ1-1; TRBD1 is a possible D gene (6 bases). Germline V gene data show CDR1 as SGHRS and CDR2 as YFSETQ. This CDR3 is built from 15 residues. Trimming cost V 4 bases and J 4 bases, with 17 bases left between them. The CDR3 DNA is TGCGCCAGCAGCAGGAACAGGGAAATGCTCACTGAAGCTTTCTTT. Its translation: CASSRNREMLTEAFF.

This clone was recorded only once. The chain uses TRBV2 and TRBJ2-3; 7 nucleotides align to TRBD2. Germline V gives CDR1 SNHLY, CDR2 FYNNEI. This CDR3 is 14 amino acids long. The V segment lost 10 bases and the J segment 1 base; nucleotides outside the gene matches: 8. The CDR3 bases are TGTGCCACCAAAGCGGGGTGGGGCACAGATACGCAGTATTTT. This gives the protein CATKAGWGTDTQYF.